Below, 31 T cell receptor beta chains from the same sample are listed, as sequenced in a study of CD8 T cells in ankylosing spondylitis. Their recognized antigens are unknown. TCRdb recomputed calls from the 5' RACE reads with MiXCR, one row per CDR3 protein. This table has about 330,000 distinct CDR3 sequences, around 7.6% appearing once. General study findings and limits: In ankylosing spondylitis blood, a motif of seven to nine highly homologous TCR beta variants appeared characteristic.

What was sequenced was blood, either unsorted or a sorted T cell fraction (not recorded which). The receptor source for this set is a male donor with ankylosing spondylitis.

The rearrangement links TRBV5-1 to TRBJ2-5; no reliable D call. Per the germline V gene, CDR1 is SGHRS and CDR2 is YFSETQ. This CDR3 has 12 residues. Trimming removed 4 bases from V and 3 bases from J, with 7 bases in between. CDR3 sequence reads: CASSALKETQYF. In DNA form, the CDR3 reads TGCGCCAGCAGCGCACTTAAAGAGACCCAGTACTTC.

The chain couples TRBV7-2 to TRBJ2-3, with D perhaps TRBD1 or TRBD2 (5 bases each). The CDR3 has 15 amino acids. Germline-derived CDR1 and CDR2 are SGHTA and FQGNSA. V dropped 4 bases and J dropped 5 bases, with 16 bases sitting between them. CDR3 DNA sequence: TGTGCCAGCAGCTCCATGTGGGACCTACGAGATACGCAGTATTTT. Translation: CASSSMWDLRDTQYF. Using reference TRBV7-2 and TRBJ2-3 for the parts outside the CDR3, the full variable domain is GAGVSQSPSNKVTEKGKDVELRCDPISGHTALYWYRQSLGQGLEFLIYFQGNSAPDKSGLPSDRFSAERTGGSVSTLTIQRTQQEDSAVYLCASSSMWDLRDTQYFGPGTRLTVL.

This rearrangement joins TRBV29-1 to TRBJ1-1; D might be TRBD1 (6 bases). CDR1 and CDR2 from the germline V gene are SQVTM and ANQGSEA. This CDR3 is 13 amino acids long. V dropped 7 bases and J dropped 0 bases, with 12 bases sitting between them. CDR3 loop: CSAARGMNTEAFF. CDR3 coding DNA: TGCAGCGCAGCAAGGGGGATGAACACTGAAGCTTTCTTT.

This clonotype was observed a few times. This chain uses TRBV7-2 with TRBJ2-7; D might be TRBD1 (6 bases). V was trimmed by 4 bases and J by 3 bases, leaving 7 bases between them. Germline V gene sequence: CDR1 SGHTA, CDR2 FQGNSA. This CDR3 comprises 12 residues. CDR3 in amino acids: CASSWTVYEQYF. Here the CDR3 DNA reads TGTGCCAGCAGCTGGACAGTCTACGAGCAGTACTTC.

Only a few counts were recorded for this clonotype. CDR3 DNA: TGCGCCAGCAGCCACACGACAGGCCAAGAGACCCAGTACTTC. The encoded protein is CASSHTTGQETQYF. The rearrangement uses TRBV5-1 and TRBJ2-5; weak D call: TRBD1 (6 bases). In germline, CDR1 is SGHRS, CDR2 YFSETQ. This CDR3 contains 14 residues. Trimming pared 4 bases from V and 1 base from J, leaving 11 bases between.

This clonotype was counted many times. This rearrangement joins TRBV29-1 to TRBJ2-7; 13 nucleotides match TRBD2. V dropped 4 bases and J dropped 7; count of bases not matched to a gene: 10. CDR3 length: 15 residues. Germline V gives CDR1 SQVTM, CDR2 ANQGSEA. The CDR3 bases are TGCAGCGTTGTACCCGGACTAGCGGGAGCCGGAGAGCAGTACTTC. Translating gives CSVVPGLAGAGEQYF.

This clonotype was detected a few times. This rearrangement joins TRBV20-1 to TRBJ2-1; perhaps TRBD2 as D (6 bases). The ends were cut back, 5 bases at V and 8 bases at J, with 13 bases in the middle. Germline V lookup: CDR1 DFQATT, CDR2 SNEGSKA (reference sequence). There are 12 residues in the CDR3. The chain's CDR3 is CSAGGSTDEQFF. Here the CDR3 DNA reads TGCAGTGCTGGGGGGTCGACTGATGAGCAGTTCTTC.

This clonotype came up a few times. The rearrangement uses TRBV5-1 and TRBJ2-7, with TRBD2 identical over 9 bases. The CDR3 covers 16 residues. The J segment lost 0 bases and the V segment lost 2 bases, leaving 6 bases of the junction unmatched. CDR1 and CDR2 (germline): SGHRS, YFSETQ. This chain's CDR3 is CASSLGPSGISYEQYF. The CDR3 DNA reads as TGCGCCAGCAGCTTAGGTCCTAGCGGGATCTCCTACGAGCAGTACTTC.

This clonotype was picked up a small number of times. The V gene is TRBV29-1, the J gene TRBJ2-1; the D gene is possibly TRBD2 (5 bases). This CDR3 region has 13 residues. Trimming left V 6 bases short and J 4 bases short, with 13 bases between. Germline CDR1 is SQVTM and CDR2 is ANQGSEA. The CDR3: CSVEPRGYNEQFF. In DNA form, the CDR3 reads TGCAGCGTCGAGCCCCGGGGTTACAATGAGCAGTTCTTC.

This chain uses TRBV2 with TRBJ2-2, with 9 bases aligning to TRBD2. CDR1 and CDR2 from the germline V gene are SNHLY and FYNNEI. This CDR3 contains 14 residues. After removal of 8 bases from V and 4 bases from J, the junction contained 5 bases not matched to a gene. In nucleotides, the CDR3 is TGTGCCAGCCAACAGCGGGAGGCCACCGGGGAGCTGTTTTTT. It codes for CASQQREATGELFF.

The chain joins TRBV10-3 to TRBJ1-5; no clear D gene. V shed 6 bases and J shed 5 bases, with 11 bases lying between them. The germline gives CDR1 ENHRY, CDR2 SYGVKD. This CDR3 is built from 13 residues. CDR3 sequence: CAISPDGDQPQHF. The CDR3 DNA reads TGTGCCATCAGCCCGGACGGTGATCAGCCCCAGCATTTT.

This clonotype was counted many times. The rearrangement links TRBV29-1 to TRBJ2-3; D remains ambiguous. V was cut by 3 bases and J by 0 bases, with 13 bases left in between. CDR3 length equals 15 residues. The V gene's germline CDR1 is SQVTM and CDR2 ANQGSEA. This CDR3 reads CSVDATHSSTDTQYF. The CDR3, as DNA: TGCAGCGTTGATGCCACTCATTCTAGCACAGATACGCAGTATTTT.

V is TRBV28 and J is TRBJ2-6; TRBD1 matches 8 bases. V dropped 6 bases and J dropped 2; count of bases not matched to a gene: 9. The CDR3 consists of 17 residues. Germline V gene data show CDR1 as MDHEN and CDR2 as SYDVKM. CDR3 region: CASRRTGLEPGANVLTF. In DNA, the CDR3 is TGTGCCAGCAGGCGGACAGGGTTGGAACCTGGGGCCAACGTCCTGACTTTC.

The chain links TRBV3-1 to TRBJ2-5; TRBD2 is a possible D gene (5 bases). CDR3 length: 14 residues. Looked up from germline, CDR1 is LGHDT and CDR2 is YNNKEL (reference sequence). V was clipped by 4 bases and J by 1 base, with 10 bases between them. The CDR3, as DNA: TGTGCCAGCAGCCTGAGGGAACCCCAAGAGACCCAGTACTTC. This encodes CASSLREPQETQYF.

This clonotype was detected many times. The chain combines TRBV12-5 with TRBJ1-1; a weak D match, TRBD1 (6 bases). V was trimmed by 6 bases and J by 4 bases, leaving 15 bases between them. The germline V gene has CDR1 LGHNT and CDR2 FRNRAP. The CDR3 consists of 14 residues. The CDR3 sequence is CASGLTGLVTEAFF. In DNA form, the CDR3 reads TGTGCTAGTGGCCTGACAGGATTGGTCACTGAAGCTTTCTTT.

This clonotype was observed a handful of times. The rearrangement joins TRBV27 to TRBJ2-7, with a possible D match to TRBD2 (6 bases). V was trimmed by 1 base and J by 3 bases, leaving 16 bases between them. The germline CDR1 and CDR2 sequences are MNHEY and SMNVEV (reference sequence). The CDR3 runs to 16 residues. Written as DNA, the CDR3 is TGTGCCAGCAGTTTATTAAGTGCGGGAACCCACTACGAGCAGTACTTC. Protein: CASSLLSAGTHYEQYF.

This clonotype has at least ten counts. The gene calls are TRBV21-1 and TRBJ2-3; the table's D gene call, TRBD1, was not cross checked with the DNA. TRBV21-1 is reported as a pseudogene. The CDR3 has 17 amino acids. The CDR3 DNA reads TGTGCCAGCAACCCCCAGGAATCCCAAGGAGGCACAGATACGCAGTATTTT. It is translated as CASNPQESQGGTDTQYF.

Notes on this clonotype: It may be a read error: a sequence one base away is much more abundant. It is likely a read error, because the conserved phenylalanine at the end of the CDR3 is missing. The chain combines TRBV6-2 or TRBV6-3 with TRBJ2-5, with 8 nucleotides matching TRBD2. Trimming at V came to 6 bases and at J to 1 base, leaving 1 base not matched to a gene. Looked up from germline, CDR1 is MNHEY and CDR2 is SVGEGT. This CDR3 has 13 residues. The CDR3 DNA reads TGTGCCAGCAGGCGGGAGGCCCAAGAGACCCAGTACCTC. This encodes CASRREAQETQYL.

The chain joins TRBV5-1 to TRBJ1-3; D gene unclear. CDR3 length equals 15 residues. The germline gives CDR1 SGHRS, CDR2 YFSETQ. Trimming shortened V by 4 bases and J by 0 bases, and 11 bases separated the two germline ends. DNA of the CDR3: TGCGCCAGCAGCCCGGAGGGTGGCTCTGGAAACACCATATATTTT. Its protein is CASSPEGGSGNTIYF.

This clonotype was detected only a few times. The chain links TRBV4-3 to TRBJ2-4; D is undetermined. The CDR3 runs to 16 residues. V shed 0 bases and J shed 1 base, with 10 bases lying between them. Germline V CDR1 and CDR2: LGHNA, YSLEER. CDR3 in amino acids: CASSQDWNSAKNIQYF. Here the CDR3 DNA reads TGCGCCAGCAGCCAAGATTGGAATTCGGCCAAAAACATTCAGTACTTC.

This clonotype turned up a few times. This chain uses TRBV20-1 with TRBJ1-1, with unresolved D. Between the trimmed V and J ends, which lost 0 bases and 3 bases, there was a span of 5 bases. From germline, CDR1 is DFQATT and CDR2 SNEGSKA (reference sequence). This CDR3 contains 12 residues. Here the CDR3 DNA reads TGCAGTGCTAGAGATCCGGACACTGAAGCTTTCTTT. Its translation: CSARDPDTEAFF.

The chain couples TRBV21-1 to TRBJ1-1. TRBV21-1 is annotated as a pseudogene. CDR3 length equals 12 residues. CDR3 region: CASRSLNTEAFF. For the CDR3, the DNA is TGTGCCAGCAGGAGTTTGAACACTGAAGCTTTCTTT.

This clonotype was counted at least ten times. The chain has TRBV18 and TRBJ2-3; 7 bases match TRBD1. CDR1 is KGHSH and CDR2 is LQKENI in the germline V gene. The CDR3 loop spans 15 amino acids. Trimming took 3 bases from V and 2 from J; bases not matched to a gene: 5. CDR3 sequence: CASSPRDSSTDTQYF. CDR3 DNA: TGTGCCAGCTCACCTAGGGACAGTTCCACAGATACGCAGTATTTT.

V is TRBV5-1 and J is TRBJ2-1, with 9 nucleotides matching TRBD2. V was pared by 4 bases and J by 5 bases, with 7 bases of the junction left unmatched. The CDR3 consists of 15 residues. Germline V gene lookup returns CDR1 SGHRS and CDR2 YFSETQ. The CDR3 protein is CASSDRTSDNNEQFF. The DNA for the CDR3 is TGCGCCAGCAGCGACCGGACTAGCGACAACAATGAGCAGTTCTTC. Variable domain in full (rest from reference TRBV5-1 and TRBJ2-1): KAGVTQTPRYLIKTRGQQVTLSCSPISGHRSVSWYQQTPGQGLQFLFEYFSETQRNKGNFPGRFSGRQFSNSRSEMNVSTLELGDSALYLCASSDRTSDNNEQFFGPGTRLTVL.

This CDR3 is CASSFKYEQYF. In nucleotides, the CDR3 is TGTGCCAGCAGCTTCAAGTACGAGCAGTACTTC. The rearrangement joins TRBV7-2 to TRBJ2-7, with D unclear. CDR1 and CDR2 from the germline V gene are SGHTA and FQGNSA. This CDR3 comprises 11 residues. With 3 bases removed from V and 4 bases from J, the gap between germline ends came to 4 bases.

With regard to this clonotype: At one end, the junction sequence differs from germline, possibly due to a read error. This chain uses TRBV20-1 with TRBJ1-3, with 7 bases lining up with TRBD1. CDR1 and CDR2 from the germline V gene are DFQATT and SNEGSKA (reference sequence). CDR3 length: 14 amino acids. DNA for the CDR3: TGCAGAGCTACAGGGGCAACCCTTGCAAACACCATATATTTT. It encodes CRATGATLANTIYF.

This clonotype appeared a few times. The gene calls are TRBV5-5 and TRBJ2-7; D unclear. This CDR3 contains 14 residues. Trimming pared 0 bases from V and 2 bases from J, leaving 9 bases between. The V gene's germline CDR1 is SGHKS and CDR2 YYEKEE (reference sequence). The DNA for the CDR3 is TGTGCCAGCAGCTTGGGAGACACCGCCTACGAGCAGTACTTC. It specifies CASSLGDTAYEQYF.

This clonotype was observed many times. The chain employs TRBV29-1 and TRBJ2-1; weak D call: TRBD2 (5 bases). Deletions cut 7 bases from V and 1 base from J, with 17 bases between. Germline values: CDR1 SQVTM, CDR2 ANQGSEA. The CDR3 has 15 amino acids. In DNA form, the CDR3 reads TGCAGCGCTCACCTCGGAGGCCCTTCCTACAATGAGCAGTTCTTC. It encodes CSAHLGGPSYNEQFF.

The chain recombines TRBV6-1 with TRBJ1-5; a weak D match, TRBD1 (5 bases). The CDR3 contains 13 residues. Germline V gene sequence: CDR1 MNHNS, CDR2 SASEGT. The V and J ends lost 7 bases and 6 bases respectively, with 13 bases between them. The CDR3 sequence is CASTPGLGQPQHF. The CDR3, as DNA: TGTGCCAGCACCCCAGGGTTGGGTCAGCCCCAGCATTTT.

This clonotype has only a few counts. J is TRBJ2-7 and V is TRBV3-1; D is ambiguous. The CDR3 has 13 amino acids. Germline V gene data show CDR1 as LGHDT and CDR2 as YNNKEL (reference sequence). V lost 0 bases and J 3 bases, leaving 6 bases between the germline ends. CDR3 protein: CASSQDPNYEQYF. The CDR3 coding sequence is TGTGCCAGCAGCCAAGATCCAAACTACGAGCAGTACTTC.

The chain links TRBV6-1 to TRBJ1-4; tentatively, D is TRBD1 (6 bases). Germline V gives CDR1 MNHNS, CDR2 SASEGT. Trimming removed 6 bases from V and 1 base from J, with 12 bases in between. This CDR3 is built from 15 residues. The DNA of the CDR3 is TGTGCCAGCAGCGATCAGGGGAAAACTAATGAAAAACTGTTTTTT. Its translation: CASSDQGKTNEKLFF.